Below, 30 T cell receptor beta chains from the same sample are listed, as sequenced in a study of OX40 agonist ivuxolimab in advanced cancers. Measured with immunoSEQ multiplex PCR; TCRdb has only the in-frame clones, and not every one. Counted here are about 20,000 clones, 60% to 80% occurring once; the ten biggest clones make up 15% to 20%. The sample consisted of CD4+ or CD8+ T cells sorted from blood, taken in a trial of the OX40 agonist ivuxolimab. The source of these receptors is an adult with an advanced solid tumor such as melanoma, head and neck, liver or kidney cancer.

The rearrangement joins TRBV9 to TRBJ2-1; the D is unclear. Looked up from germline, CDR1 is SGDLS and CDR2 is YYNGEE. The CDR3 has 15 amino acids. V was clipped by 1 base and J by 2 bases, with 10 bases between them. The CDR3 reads CASSVNVAPYNEQFF. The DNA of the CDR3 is TGTGCCAGCAGCGTAAATGTAGCCCCCTACAATGAGCAGTTCTTC. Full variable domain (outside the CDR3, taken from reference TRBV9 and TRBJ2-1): DSGVTQTPKHLITATGQRVTLRCSPRSGDLSVYWYQQSLDQGLQFLIQYYNGEERAKGNILERFSAQQFPDLHSELNLSSLELGDSALYFCASSVNVAPYNEQFFGPGTRLTVL.

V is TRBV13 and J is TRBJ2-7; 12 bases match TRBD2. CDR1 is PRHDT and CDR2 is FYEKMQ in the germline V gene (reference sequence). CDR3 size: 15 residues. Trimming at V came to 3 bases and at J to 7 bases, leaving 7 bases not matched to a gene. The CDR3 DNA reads TGTGCCAGCAGCTTGGCTAGCGGGAGGGCCCAGGAGCAGTACTTC. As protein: CASSLASGRAQEQYF.

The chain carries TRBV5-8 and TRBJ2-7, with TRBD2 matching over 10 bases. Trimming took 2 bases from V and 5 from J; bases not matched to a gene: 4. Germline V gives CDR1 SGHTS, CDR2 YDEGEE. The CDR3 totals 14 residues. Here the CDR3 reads CASSFSGRVDEQYF. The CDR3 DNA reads TGTGCCAGCAGCTTCAGCGGGAGGGTCGACGAGCAGTACTTC.

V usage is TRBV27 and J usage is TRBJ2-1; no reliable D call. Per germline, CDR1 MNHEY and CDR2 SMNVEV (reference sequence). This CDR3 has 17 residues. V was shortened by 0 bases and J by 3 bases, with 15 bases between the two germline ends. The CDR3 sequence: CASSLSSLGIFYNEQFF. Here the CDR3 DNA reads TGTGCCAGCAGTTTATCCTCACTGGGGATTTTCTACAATGAGCAGTTCTTC.

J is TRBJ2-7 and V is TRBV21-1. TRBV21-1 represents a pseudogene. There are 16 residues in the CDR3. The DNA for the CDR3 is TGTGCCAGCAGCCCCTCAAAACGGGACCGAGCTTACGAGCAGTACTTC. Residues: CASSPSKRDRAYEQYF.

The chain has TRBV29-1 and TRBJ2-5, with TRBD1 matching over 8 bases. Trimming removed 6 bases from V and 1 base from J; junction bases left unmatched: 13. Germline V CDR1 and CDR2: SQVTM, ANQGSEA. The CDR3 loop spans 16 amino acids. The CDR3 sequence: CSVRSGTGPFQETQYF. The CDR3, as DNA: TGCAGCGTCCGTTCGGGGACAGGCCCTTTCCAAGAGACCCAGTACTTC.

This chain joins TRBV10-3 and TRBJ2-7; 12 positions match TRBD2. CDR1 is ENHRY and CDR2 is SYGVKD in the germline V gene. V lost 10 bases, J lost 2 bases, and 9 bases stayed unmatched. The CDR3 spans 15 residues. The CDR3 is CATNELAGGTYEQYF. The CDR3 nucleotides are TGTGCCACCAATGAACTAGCGGGAGGAACCTACGAGCAGTACTTC.

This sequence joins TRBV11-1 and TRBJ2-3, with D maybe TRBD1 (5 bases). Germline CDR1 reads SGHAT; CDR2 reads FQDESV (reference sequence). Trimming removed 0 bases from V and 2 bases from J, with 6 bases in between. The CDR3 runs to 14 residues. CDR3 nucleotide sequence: TGTGCCAGCAGCTTAGCAGGGGACACAGATACGCAGTATTTT. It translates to CASSLAGDTDTQYF.

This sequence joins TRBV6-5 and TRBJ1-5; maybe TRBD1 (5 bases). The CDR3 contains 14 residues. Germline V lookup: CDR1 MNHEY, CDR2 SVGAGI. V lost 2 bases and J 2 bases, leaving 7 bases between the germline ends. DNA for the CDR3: TGTGCCAGCAGTTACGGGGCAGGCAATCAGCCCCAGCATTTT. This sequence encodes CASSYGAGNQPQHF.

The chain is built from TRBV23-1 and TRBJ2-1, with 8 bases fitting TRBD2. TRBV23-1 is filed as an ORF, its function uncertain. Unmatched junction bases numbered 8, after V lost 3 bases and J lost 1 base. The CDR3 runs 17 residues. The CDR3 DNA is TGCGCCAGCAGTCATAGTCCTCTAGCGGGTTCCTACAATGAGCAGTTCTTC. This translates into CASSHSPLAGSYNEQFF.

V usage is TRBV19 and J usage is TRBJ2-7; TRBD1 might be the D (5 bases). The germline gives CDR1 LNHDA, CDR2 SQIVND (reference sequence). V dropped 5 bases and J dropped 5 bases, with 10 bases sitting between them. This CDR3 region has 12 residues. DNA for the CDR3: TGTGCCAGTAGTGGGGCAACTGACGAGCAGTACTTC. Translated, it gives CASSGATDEQYF.

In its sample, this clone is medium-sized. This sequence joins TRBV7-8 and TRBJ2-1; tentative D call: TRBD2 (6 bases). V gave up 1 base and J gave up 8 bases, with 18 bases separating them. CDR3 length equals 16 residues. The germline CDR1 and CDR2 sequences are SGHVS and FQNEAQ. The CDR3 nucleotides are TGTGCCAGCAGCTTAGAACCGGGACTCCCTTACGATGAGCAGTTCTTC. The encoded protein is CASSLEPGLPYDEQFF.

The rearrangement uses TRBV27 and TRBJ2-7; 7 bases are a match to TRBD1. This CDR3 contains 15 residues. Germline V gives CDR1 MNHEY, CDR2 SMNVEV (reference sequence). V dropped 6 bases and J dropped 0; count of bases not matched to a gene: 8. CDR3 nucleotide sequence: TGTGCCAGCAGAACTAGACAGGGATTCTCCTACGAGCAGTACTTC. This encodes CASRTRQGFSYEQYF.

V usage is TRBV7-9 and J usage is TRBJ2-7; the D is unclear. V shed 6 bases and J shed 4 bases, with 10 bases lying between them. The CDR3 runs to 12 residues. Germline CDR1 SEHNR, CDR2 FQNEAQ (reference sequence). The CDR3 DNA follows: TGTGCCAGCAGAAGGGATCGGTACGAGCAGTACTTC. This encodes CASRRDRYEQYF.

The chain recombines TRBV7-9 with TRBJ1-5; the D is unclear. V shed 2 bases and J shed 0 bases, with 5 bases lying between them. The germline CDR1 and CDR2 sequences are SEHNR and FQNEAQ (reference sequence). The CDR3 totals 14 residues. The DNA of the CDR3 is TGTGCCAGCAGCTTATCGAATAGCAATCAGCCCCAGCATTTT. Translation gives CASSLSNSNQPQHF.

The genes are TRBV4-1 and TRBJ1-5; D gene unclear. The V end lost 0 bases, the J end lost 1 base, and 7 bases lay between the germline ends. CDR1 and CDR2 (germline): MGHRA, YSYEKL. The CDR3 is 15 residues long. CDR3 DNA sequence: TGCGCCAGCAGCCAAGACCAGCGAAGCAATCAGCCCCAGCATTTT. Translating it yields CASSQDQRSNQPQHF.

The CDR3 DNA is TGTGCCAGCAGAATTAGGGGGGCAGAGACCCAGTACTTC. It specifies CASRIRGAETQYF. The chain is built from TRBV28 and TRBJ2-5; the D call may be TRBD1 or TRBD2 (6 bases each). Trimming took off 6 bases at V and 4 bases at J, with 12 bases between the two ends. The CDR3 sequence is 13 residues long. CDR1 and CDR2 from the germline V gene are MDHEN and SYDVKM.

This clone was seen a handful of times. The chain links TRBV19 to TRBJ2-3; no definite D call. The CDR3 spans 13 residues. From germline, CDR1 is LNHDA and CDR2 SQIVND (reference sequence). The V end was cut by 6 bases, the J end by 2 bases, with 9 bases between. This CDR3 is CASSRAITDTQYF. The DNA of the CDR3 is TGTGCCAGTAGCAGAGCTATCACAGATACGCAGTATTTT.

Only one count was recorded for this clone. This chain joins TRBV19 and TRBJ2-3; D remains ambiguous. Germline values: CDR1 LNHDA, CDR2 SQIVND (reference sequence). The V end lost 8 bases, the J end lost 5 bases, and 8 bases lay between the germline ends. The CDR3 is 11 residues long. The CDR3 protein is CASGKGDTQYF. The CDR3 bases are TGTGCCAGTGGGAAGGGAGATACGCAGTATTTT.

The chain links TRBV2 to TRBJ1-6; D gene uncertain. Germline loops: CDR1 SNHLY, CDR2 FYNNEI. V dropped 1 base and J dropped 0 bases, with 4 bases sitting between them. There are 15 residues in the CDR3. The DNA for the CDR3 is TGTGCCAGCAGTGAAGAGGGCTCCTATAATTCACCCCTCCACTTT. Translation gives CASSEEGSYNSPLHF.

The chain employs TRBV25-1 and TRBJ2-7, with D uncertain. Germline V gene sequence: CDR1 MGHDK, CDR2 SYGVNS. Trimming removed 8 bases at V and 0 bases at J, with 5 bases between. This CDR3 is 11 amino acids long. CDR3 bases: TGTGCCAGCTCACTCTCCTACGAGCAGTACTTC. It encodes CASSLSYEQYF.

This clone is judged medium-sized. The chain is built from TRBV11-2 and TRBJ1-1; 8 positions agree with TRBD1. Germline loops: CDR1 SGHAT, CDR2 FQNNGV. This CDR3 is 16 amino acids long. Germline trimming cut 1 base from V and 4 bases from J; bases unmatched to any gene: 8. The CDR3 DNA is TGTGCCAGCAGCTTAGGGGGCAGGGGGCGAGGCACTGAAGCTTTCTTT. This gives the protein CASSLGGRGRGTEAFF.

CDR3 in DNA: TGCAGTGCCTTCCTGGGGGGAACCCAGTACTTC. Encoded protein: CSAFLGGTQYF. V and J are TRBV20-1 and TRBJ2-5; a possible D gene is TRBD2 (6 bases). The V gene's germline CDR1 is DFQATT and CDR2 SNEGSKA (reference sequence). There are 11 residues in the CDR3. With 6 bases removed from V and 8 bases from J, the gap between germline ends came to 13 bases.

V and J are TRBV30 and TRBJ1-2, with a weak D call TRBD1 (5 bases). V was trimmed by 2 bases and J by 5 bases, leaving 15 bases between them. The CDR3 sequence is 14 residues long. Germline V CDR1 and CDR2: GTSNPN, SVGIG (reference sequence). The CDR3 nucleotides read TGTGCCTGGAGTTTAGGGGCAGGAGGATATGGCTACACCTTC. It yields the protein CAWSLGAGGYGYTF.

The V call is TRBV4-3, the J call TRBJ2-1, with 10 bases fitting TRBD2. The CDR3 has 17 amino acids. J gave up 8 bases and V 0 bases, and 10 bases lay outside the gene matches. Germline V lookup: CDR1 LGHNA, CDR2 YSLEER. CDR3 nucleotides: TGCGCCAGCAGCCAAGATTCCCCAGCGGGAGGGAAGGATGAGCAGTTCTTC. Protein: CASSQDSPAGGKDEQFF.

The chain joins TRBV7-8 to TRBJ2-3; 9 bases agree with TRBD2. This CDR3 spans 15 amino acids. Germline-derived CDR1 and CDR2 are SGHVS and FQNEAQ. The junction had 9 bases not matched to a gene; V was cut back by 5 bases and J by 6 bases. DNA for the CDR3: TGTGCCAGCAGCCCCCTAGCGGGGTCCGGGGATACGCAGTATTTT. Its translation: CASSPLAGSGDTQYF.

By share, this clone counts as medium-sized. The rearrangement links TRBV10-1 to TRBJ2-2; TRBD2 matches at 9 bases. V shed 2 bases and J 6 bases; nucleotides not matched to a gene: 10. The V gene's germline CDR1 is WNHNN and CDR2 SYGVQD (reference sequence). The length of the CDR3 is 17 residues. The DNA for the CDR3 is TGCGCCAGCAGTGAGACCATAGCGGGAGCGGGTGCCGGGGAGCTGTTTTTT. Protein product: CASSETIAGAGAGELFF.

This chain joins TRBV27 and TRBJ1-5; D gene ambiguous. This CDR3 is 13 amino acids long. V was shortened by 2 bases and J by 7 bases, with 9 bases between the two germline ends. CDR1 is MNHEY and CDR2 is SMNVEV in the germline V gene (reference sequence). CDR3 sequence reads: CASSLDARQPQHF. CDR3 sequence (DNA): TGTGCCAGCAGTTTAGATGCCAGGCAGCCCCAGCATTTT.

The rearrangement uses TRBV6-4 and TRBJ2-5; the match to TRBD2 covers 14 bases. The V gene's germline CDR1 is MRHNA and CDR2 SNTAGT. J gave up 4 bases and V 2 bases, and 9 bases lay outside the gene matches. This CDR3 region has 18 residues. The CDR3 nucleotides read TGTGCCAGCAGTGACCCGCCCGGGACTAGCGGGAGAAGAGAGACCCAGTACTTC. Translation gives CASSDPPGTSGRRETQYF.

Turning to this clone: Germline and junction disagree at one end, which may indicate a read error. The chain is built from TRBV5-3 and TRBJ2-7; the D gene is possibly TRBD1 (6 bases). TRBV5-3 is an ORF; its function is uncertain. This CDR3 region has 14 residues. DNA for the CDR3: TGTGCCAGCAGCTTGGACACAGGGAAATACGAGCAGTACTTC. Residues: CASSLDTGKYEQYF.